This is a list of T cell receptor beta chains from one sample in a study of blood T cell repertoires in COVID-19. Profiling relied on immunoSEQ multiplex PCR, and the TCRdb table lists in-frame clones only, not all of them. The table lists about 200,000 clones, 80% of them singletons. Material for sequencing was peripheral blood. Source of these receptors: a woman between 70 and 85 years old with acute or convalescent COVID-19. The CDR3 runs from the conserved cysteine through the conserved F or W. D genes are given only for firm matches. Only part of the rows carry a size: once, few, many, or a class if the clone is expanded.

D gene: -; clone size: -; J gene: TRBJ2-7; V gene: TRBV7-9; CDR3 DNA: TGTGCCAGCAGCTTTTCCGACAGTTCCTACGAGCAGTACTTC; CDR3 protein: CASSFSDSSYEQYF
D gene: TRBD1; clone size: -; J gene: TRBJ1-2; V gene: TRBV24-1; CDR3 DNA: TGTGCCACCAGTGACCTGGACAGGCTCTATGGCTACACCTTC; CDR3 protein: CATSDLDRLYGYTF
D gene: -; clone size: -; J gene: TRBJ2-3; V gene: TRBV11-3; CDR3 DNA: TGTGCCAGCAGTCTAGGGGGCACAGATACGCAGTATTTT; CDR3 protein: CASSLGGTDTQYF
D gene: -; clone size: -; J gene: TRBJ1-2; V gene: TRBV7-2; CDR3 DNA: TGTGCCAGCAGCTTAGGATCAACGGGATTTGGGTACACCTTC; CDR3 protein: CASSLGSTGFGYTF
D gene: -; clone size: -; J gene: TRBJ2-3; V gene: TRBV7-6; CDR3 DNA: TGTGCCAGCAGCTCGAGGACACTCTATAGCACAGATACGCAGTATTTT; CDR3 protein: CASSSRTLYSTDTQYF
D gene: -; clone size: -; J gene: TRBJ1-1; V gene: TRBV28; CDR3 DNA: TGTGCCAGCAGTGGAACAGGGAATGGGACTGAAGCTTTCTTT; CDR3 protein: CASSGTGNGTEAFF
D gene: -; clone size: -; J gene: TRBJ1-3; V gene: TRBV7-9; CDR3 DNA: TGTGCCAGCAGCTTCCAGGGGGGAAACACCATATATTTT; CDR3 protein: CASSFQGGNTIYF
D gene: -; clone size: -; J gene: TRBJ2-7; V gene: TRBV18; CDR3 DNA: TGTGCCAGCTCACGAGACAGTGGCCCCTACGAGCAGTACTTC; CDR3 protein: CASSRDSGPYEQYF
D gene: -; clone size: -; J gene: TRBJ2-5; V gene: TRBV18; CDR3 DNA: TGTGCCAGCTCACCACCGCAGATAGCGGCCCTCAGGACCCAGTACTTC; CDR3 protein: CASSPPQIAALRTQYF
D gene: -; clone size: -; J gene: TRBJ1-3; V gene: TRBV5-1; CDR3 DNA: TGCGCCAGCAGCTTGGCCGGCGGGAGCTCTGGAAACACCATATATTTT; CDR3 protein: CASSLAGGSSGNTIYF
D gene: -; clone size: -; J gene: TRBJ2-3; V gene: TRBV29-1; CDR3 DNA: TGCAGCGTTGAAGGCGGGCTACTCACAGATACGCAGTATTTT; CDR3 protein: CSVEGGLLTDTQYF
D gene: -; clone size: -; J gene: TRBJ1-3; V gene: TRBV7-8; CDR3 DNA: TGTGCCAGCAGCTTTAACTCTGGAAACACCATATATTTT; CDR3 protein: CASSFNSGNTIYF
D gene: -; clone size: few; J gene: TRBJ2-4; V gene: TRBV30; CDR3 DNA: TGTGCCTGGAGTGCTCCTCGGAGGGGTCGGGACATTCAGTACTTC; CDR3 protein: CAWSAPRRGRDIQYF
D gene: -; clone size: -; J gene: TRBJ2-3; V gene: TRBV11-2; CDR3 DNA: TGTGCCAGCAGCCCACTCCCCACAGATACGCAGTATTTT; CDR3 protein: CASSPLPTDTQYF
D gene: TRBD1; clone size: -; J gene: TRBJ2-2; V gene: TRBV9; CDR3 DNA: TGTGCCAGCAGCGCGACAGGGCAGAACACCGGGGAGCTGTTTTTT; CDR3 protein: CASSATGQNTGELFF
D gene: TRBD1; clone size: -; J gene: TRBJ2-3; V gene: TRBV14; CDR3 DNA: TGTGCCAGCAGCCCGGACAGGTTTCCTTCGGATACGCAGTATTTT; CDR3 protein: CASSPDRFPSDTQYF
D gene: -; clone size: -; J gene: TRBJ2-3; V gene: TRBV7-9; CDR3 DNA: TGTGCCAGCAGCTTAGAAGCGGTGAGCACAGATACGCAGTATTTT; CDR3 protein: CASSLEAVSTDTQYF
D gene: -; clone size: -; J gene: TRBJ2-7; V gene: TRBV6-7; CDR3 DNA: TGTGCCAGCAGTTCCCTCCACCAGAGGAGCTCCTACGAGCAGTACTTC; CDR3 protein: CASSSLHQRSSYEQYF
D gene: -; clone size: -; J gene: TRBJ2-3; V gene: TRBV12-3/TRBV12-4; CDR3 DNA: TGTGCCAGCACTACGGAGCCAGATACGCAGTATTTT; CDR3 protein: CASTTEPDTQYF
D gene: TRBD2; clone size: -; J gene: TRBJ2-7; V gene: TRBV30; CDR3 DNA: TGTGCCTGGCGAAGGACTAGCGCCTACGAGCAGTACTTC; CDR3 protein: CAWRRTSAYEQYF
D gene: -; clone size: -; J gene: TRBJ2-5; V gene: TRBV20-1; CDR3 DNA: TGCAGTGCTAGTACCCCAGGGGAAGAGACCCAGTACTTC; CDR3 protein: CSASTPGEETQYF
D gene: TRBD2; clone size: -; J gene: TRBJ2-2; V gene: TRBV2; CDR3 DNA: TGTGCCAGTCTAGCGGGAGAGACCGGGGAGCTGTTTTTT; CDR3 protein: CASLAGETGELFF
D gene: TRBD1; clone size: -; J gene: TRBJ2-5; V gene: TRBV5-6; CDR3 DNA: TGTGCCAGCAGCTTGGTAGACAGGGGGGGTGGAGAGACCCAGTACTTC; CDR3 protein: CASSLVDRGGGETQYF
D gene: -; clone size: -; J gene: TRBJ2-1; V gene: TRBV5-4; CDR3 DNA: TGTGCCAGCAGCTTGGCCTCAGGGCCCCCAGACAATGAGCAGTTCTTC; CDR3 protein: CASSLASGPPDNEQFF
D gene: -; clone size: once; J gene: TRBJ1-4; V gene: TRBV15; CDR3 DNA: TGTGCCACCAGCAGAGATGTTTGGCGGGCAGGGGATGAAAAACTGTTTTTT; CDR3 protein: CATSRDVWRAGDEKLFF
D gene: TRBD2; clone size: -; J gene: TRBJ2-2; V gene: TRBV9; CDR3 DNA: TGTGCCAGCAGCGTCGGGACTAGTAGGGCCGGGGAGCTGTTTTTT; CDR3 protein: CASSVGTSRAGELFF
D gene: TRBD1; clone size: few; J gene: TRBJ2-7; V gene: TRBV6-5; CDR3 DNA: TGTGCCAGCTCAACTCAGGGGGCTGACGAGCAGTACTTC; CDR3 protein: CASSTQGADEQYF
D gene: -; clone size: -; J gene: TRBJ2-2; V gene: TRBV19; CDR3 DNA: TGTGCCAGTAGTACAGGGACATTAGCGAACACCGGGGAGCTGTTTTTT; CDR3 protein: CASSTGTLANTGELFF
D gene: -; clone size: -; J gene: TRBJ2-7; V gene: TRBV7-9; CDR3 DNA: TGTGCCAGCAGCGAAGAGGCCTTTTCCTACGAGCAGTACTTC; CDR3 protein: CASSEEAFSYEQYF
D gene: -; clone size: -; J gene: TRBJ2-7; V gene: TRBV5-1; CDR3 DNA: TGCGCCAGCAGCCCACTCACTGGAGTGTCCTACGAGCAGTACTTC; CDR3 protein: CASSPLTGVSYEQYF
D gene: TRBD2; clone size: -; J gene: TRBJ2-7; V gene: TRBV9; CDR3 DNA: TGTGCCAGCAGTAGGGGTAGCGGGAGCTCCTACGAGCAGTACTTC; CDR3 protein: CASSRGSGSSYEQYF
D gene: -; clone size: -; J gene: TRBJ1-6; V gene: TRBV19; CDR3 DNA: TGTGCCAGTAGTACGTCAGGTATTAATTCACCCCTCCACTTT; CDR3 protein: CASSTSGINSPLHF
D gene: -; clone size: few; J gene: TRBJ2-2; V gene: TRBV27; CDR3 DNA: TGTGCCAGCAAATTTGTGGGGAGCCTGGCCGGGGAGCTGTTTTTT; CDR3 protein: CASKFVGSLAGELFF
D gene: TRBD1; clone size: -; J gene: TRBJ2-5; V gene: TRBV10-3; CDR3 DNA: TGTGCCATCAGGGACGGGACAGACCAAGAGACCCAGTACTTC; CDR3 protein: CAIRDGTDQETQYF
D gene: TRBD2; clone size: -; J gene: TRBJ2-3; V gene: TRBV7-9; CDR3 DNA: TGTGCCAGCAGCCCGGGGACTAGCGGGAGGGGGACAGATACGCAGTATTTT; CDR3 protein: CASSPGTSGRGTDTQYF
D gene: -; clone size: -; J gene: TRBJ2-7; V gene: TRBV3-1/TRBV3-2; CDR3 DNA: TGTGCCAGCAGCCAAGTTCGAACAAAGCAGTACTTC; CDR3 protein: CASSQVRTKQYF
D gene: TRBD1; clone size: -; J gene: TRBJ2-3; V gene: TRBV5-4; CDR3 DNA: TGTGCCAGCAGCGCAGGGGACAGGTCTAGCACAGATACGCAGTATTTT; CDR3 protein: CASSAGDRSSTDTQYF
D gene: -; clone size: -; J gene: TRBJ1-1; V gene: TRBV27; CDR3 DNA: TGTGCCAGCAGTTTATACCCGAAACAGGGAAAGACTGAAGCTTTCTTT; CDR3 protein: CASSLYPKQGKTEAFF
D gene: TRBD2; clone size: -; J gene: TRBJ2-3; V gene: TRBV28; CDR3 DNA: TGTGCCAGCAGCTTAGCGGGAGGGCCCCGAGGAGATACGCAGTATTTT; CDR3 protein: CASSLAGGPRGDTQYF
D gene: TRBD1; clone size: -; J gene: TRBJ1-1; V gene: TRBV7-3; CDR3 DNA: TGTGCCAGCAGCTCCCAGGGGGCCTTGGGTGAAGCTTTCTTT; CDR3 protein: CASSSQGALGEAFF
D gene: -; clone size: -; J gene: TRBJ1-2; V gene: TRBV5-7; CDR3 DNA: TGTGCCAGCAGCCCCGAGGGGGAGGGCGGCTACACCTTC; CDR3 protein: CASSPEGEGGYTF
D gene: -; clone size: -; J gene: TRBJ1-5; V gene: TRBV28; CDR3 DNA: TGTGCCAGCAGTCGCCTTGGACAACTCCGGGGCAATCAGCCCCAGCATTTT; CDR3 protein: CASSRLGQLRGNQPQHF
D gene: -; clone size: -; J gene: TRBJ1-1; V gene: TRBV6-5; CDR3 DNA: TGTGCCAGCAGTTACTCGCGGGGGGGGCCCACTGAAGCTTTCTTT; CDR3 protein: CASSYSRGGPTEAFF
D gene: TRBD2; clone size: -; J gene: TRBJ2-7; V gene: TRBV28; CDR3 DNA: TGTGCCAGCAGTTTTCCCGCAGGACTAGCGAAAGCCTACGAGCAGTACTTC; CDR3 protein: CASSFPAGLAKAYEQYF
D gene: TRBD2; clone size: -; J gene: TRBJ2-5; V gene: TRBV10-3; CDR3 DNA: TGTGCCATCAGCGAGCGGGAGAAGGAGACCCAGTACTTC; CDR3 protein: CAISEREKETQYF
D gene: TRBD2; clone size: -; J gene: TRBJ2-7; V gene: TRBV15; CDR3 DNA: TGTGCCACCAGCAGAGGAGTTAGCGGGAGTTCCGTAAATGTCTACGAGCAGTACTTC; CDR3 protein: CATSRGVSGSSVNVYEQYF
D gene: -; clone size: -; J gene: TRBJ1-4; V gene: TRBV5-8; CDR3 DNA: TGTGCCAGCAGCTTGGCGGCACCACGGGATGAAAAACTGTTTTTT; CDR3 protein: CASSLAAPRDEKLFF
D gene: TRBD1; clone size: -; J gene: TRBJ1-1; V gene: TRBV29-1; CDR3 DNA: TGCAGCGCTGACGGGACAGCAAACACTGAAGCTTTCTTT; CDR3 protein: CSADGTANTEAFF
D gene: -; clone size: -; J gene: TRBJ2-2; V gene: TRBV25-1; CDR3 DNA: TGTGCCAGCAGTGAATCACAGGGTTCCTTCACCGGGGAGCTGTTTTTT; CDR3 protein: CASSESQGSFTGELFF
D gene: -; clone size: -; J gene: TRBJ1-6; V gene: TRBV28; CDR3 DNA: TGTGCCAGCAGTTTTCGGACACCCTATAATTCACCCCTCCACTTT; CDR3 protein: CASSFRTPYNSPLHF
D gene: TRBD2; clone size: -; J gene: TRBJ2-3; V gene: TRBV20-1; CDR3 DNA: TGCAGTGCTAGTCTCGGGAGGGTGACAGATACGCAGTATTTT; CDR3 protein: CSASLGRVTDTQYF
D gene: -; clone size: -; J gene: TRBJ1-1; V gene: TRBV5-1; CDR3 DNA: TGCGCCAGCAGCGAGGGAGCCCCCGGTGGTATGAACACTGAAGCTTTCTTT; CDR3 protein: CASSEGAPGGMNTEAFF